These 11 T cell receptor beta chains share one sample of origin, sequenced in a study of T cell responses to AZD1222 COVID-19 vaccine. Only in-frame clones appear in the TCRdb table, and some are missing; sequencing was by immunoSEQ multiplex PCR. The profile shows 110,000 to 150,000 clones, approximately 93% of them singletons. Sequenced material: peripheral blood, taken on day 0 of AZD1222 vaccination. The receptors here all came from an adult in good health.

This chain connects TRBV7-9 to TRBJ1-1; maybe TRBD1 (5 bases). Germline values: CDR1 SEHNR, CDR2 FQNEAQ (reference sequence). Between the trimmed V and J ends, which lost 5 bases and 1 base, there was a span of 17 bases. There are 16 residues in the CDR3. In DNA, the CDR3 is TGTGCCAGCAGCGAGAAAGGGGTCCGGGGGAACACTGAAGCTTTCTTT. It encodes CASSEKGVRGNTEAFF.

The gene calls are TRBV6-5 and TRBJ1-1; 7 bases are a match to TRBD1. In germline, CDR1 is MNHEY, CDR2 SVGAGI. The CDR3 consists of 14 residues. V was clipped by 3 bases and J by 7 bases; unmatched bases: 8. This CDR3 reads CASSYHGQALEAFF. Written as DNA, the CDR3 is TGTGCCAGCAGTTATCACGGACAGGCTCTTGAAGCTTTCTTT.

The V gene is TRBV5-6, the J gene TRBJ1-2; D perhaps matches TRBD1 (6 bases). This CDR3 contains 14 residues. Trimming left V 4 bases short and J 6 bases short, with 16 bases between. CDR1 and CDR2 from the germline V gene are SGHDT and YYEEEE. The CDR3 region is CASSRPTGFHGYTF. For the CDR3, the DNA is TGTGCCAGCAGCCGCCCCACAGGGTTCCATGGCTACACCTTC. The variable domain in full, completed from reference TRBV5-6 and TRBJ1-2, reads DAGVTQSPTHLIKTRGQQVTLRCSPKSGHDTVSWYQQALGQGPQFIFQYYEEEERQRGNFPDRFSGHQFPNYSSELNVNALLLGDSALYLCASSRPTGFHGYTFGSGTRLTVV.

This clone is a singleton in its sample. J is TRBJ1-2 and V is TRBV7-2; unclear D gene. There are 16 residues in the CDR3. V gave up 2 bases and J gave up 3 bases, with 16 bases separating them. Per germline, CDR1 SGHTA and CDR2 FQGNSA. The CDR3 region is CASSLNPKGVDYGYTF. CDR3 DNA sequence: TGTGCCAGCAGCTTAAACCCGAAGGGCGTAGACTATGGCTACACCTTC.

The J gene is TRBJ1-1, the V gene TRBV10-1; D is perhaps TRBD1 (6 bases). V was cut by 6 bases and J by 11 bases, with 22 bases left in between. Germline CDR1 WNHNN, CDR2 SYGVQD (reference sequence). The CDR3 totals 14 residues. The DNA of the CDR3 is TGCGCCAGCAGCCCTGGACAGCCCGCGGGCAAGGCTTTCTTT. Amino acid sequence: CASSPGQPAGKAFF.

The rearrangement joins TRBV30 to TRBJ2-7, with TRBD2 matching 11 bases. Germline V CDR1 and CDR2: GTSNPN, SVGIG (reference sequence). The CDR3 length is 13 residues. Germline trimming cut 7 bases from V and 6 bases from J; bases unmatched to any gene: 8. CDR3 coding DNA: TGTGCCTCGCAACTAGCGGGAGACGGCGAGCAGTACTTC. It specifies CASQLAGDGEQYF.

The V call is TRBV11-1, the J call TRBJ2-5; TRBD2 matches 9 bases. The V gene's germline CDR1 is SGHAT and CDR2 FQDESV (reference sequence). Trimming at V came to 7 bases and at J to 5 bases, leaving 14 bases not matched to a gene. The CDR3 covers 16 residues. CDR3 nucleotide sequence: TGTGCCAGCACCCCCAGTGGTAGCGGGAGCGGGGAGACCCAGTACTTC. Translated: CASTPSGSGSGETQYF.

The rearrangement joins TRBV6-1 to TRBJ1-4; D possibly corresponds to TRBD1 (6 bases). CDR1 is MNHNS and CDR2 is SASEGT in the germline V gene. V was cut by 1 base and J by 7 bases, with 16 bases left in between. There are 16 residues in the CDR3. The CDR3 DNA is TGTGCCAGCAGTGAAGAGCGTGGGGGGGCCGGTGAAAAACTGTTTTTT. Residues: CASSEERGGAGEKLFF.

The rearrangement uses TRBV2 and TRBJ1-2; D perhaps matches TRBD1 (6 bases). V was clipped by 2 bases and J by 7 bases, with 11 bases between them. The V gene's germline CDR1 is SNHLY and CDR2 FYNNEI. This CDR3 is built from 13 residues. CDR3 sequence reads: CASSENRDSGYTF. The CDR3, as DNA: TGTGCCAGCAGTGAAAACAGGGACTCTGGCTACACCTTC.

This chain links TRBV10-3 with TRBJ2-2; 8 bases align to TRBD2. V gave up 0 bases and J gave up 4 bases; unmatched junction bases: 1. The CDR3 has 15 residues. Per germline, CDR1 ENHRY and CDR2 SYGVKD. The CDR3 here is CAISESAGGTGELFF. CDR3 DNA sequence: TGTGCCATCAGTGAGTCTGCGGGAGGCACCGGGGAGCTGTTTTTT.

For the CDR3, the DNA is TGTGCCAGCAGCTTTAGACTAGCGGGAGAATTCTACGAGCAGTACTTC. Its translation is CASSFRLAGEFYEQYF. V gene TRBV7-8 combines with J gene TRBJ2-7, with 12 bases lining up with TRBD2. Germline CDR1 reads SGHVS; CDR2 reads FQNEAQ. V trimming: 3 bases; J trimming: 3 bases; junction bases outside the gene matches: 6. This CDR3 has 16 residues. The variable domain in full, completed from reference TRBV7-8 and TRBJ2-7, reads GAGVSQSPRYKVAKRGQDVALRCDPISGHVSLFWYQQALGQGPEFLTYFQNEAQLDKSGLPSDRFFAERPEGSVSTLKIQRTQQEDSAVYLCASSFRLAGEFYEQYFGPGTRLTVT.